Below are 5 T cell receptor beta chains sequenced from a single sample in a study of blood T cell repertoires in COVID-19. Method: immunoSEQ multiplex PCR; TCRdb's copy keeps in-frame clones and lacks some. The table has 150,000 to 200,000 clones, approximately 84% seen once. The source material was peripheral blood. These receptors all stem from an elderly woman with acute or convalescent COVID-19.

The chain employs TRBV28 and TRBJ1-2; D is unclear. The CDR3 runs 13 residues. Germline lookup yields CDR1 MDHEN and CDR2 SYDVKM. The ends were cut back, 8 bases at V and 2 bases at J, with 12 bases in the middle. The DNA for the CDR3 is TGTGCCAGCTTGGAGCAACACAACTATGGCTACACCTTC. It specifies CASLEQHNYGYTF.

V usage is TRBV6-1 and J usage is TRBJ1-5, with 7 bases lining up with TRBD1. Germline V gene sequence: CDR1 MNHNS, CDR2 SASEGT. The trim removed 3 bases at V and 9 bases at J, leaving 8 bases unmatched. This CDR3 region has 14 residues. The CDR3 nucleotides read TGTGCCAGCAGTGACGACAGGGAATCTTGGCCCCAGCATTTT. Translating gives CASSDDRESWPQHF.

Note on this clone: Other DNA sequences from this sample encode an identical CDR3 as well. CDR3 sequence (DNA): TGTGCCAGTCGACGGACAGGAAACACTGAAGCTTTCTTT. Residues: CASRRTGNTEAFF. The V and J genes are TRBV19 and TRBJ1-1; 7 positions agree with TRBD1. Germline V gene lookup returns CDR1 LNHDA and CDR2 SQIVND (reference sequence). The length of the CDR3 is 13 residues. V lost 8 bases, J lost 2 bases, and 5 bases stayed unmatched.

This clone occurred a few times. CDR3 nucleotide sequence: TGCGCCAGCAGCTTGGACCTAGCGGGAGGATCCTACGAGCAGTACTTC. Its protein is CASSLDLAGGSYEQYF. V usage is TRBV5-1 and J usage is TRBJ2-7; 11 bases are a match to TRBD2. Germline assignment: CDR1 SGHRS and CDR2 YFSETQ. V dropped 0 bases and J dropped 1; count of bases not matched to a gene: 3. The CDR3 sequence is 16 residues long.

This chain uses TRBV6-5 with TRBJ1-2; TRBD1 agrees at 11 bases. The CDR3 length is 13 residues. CDR1 MNHEY and CDR2 SVGAGI come from the germline V gene. V was pared by 8 bases and J by 8 bases, with 7 bases of the junction left unmatched. The CDR3 coding sequence is TGTGCCAGCGCTGGACAGGGGGCACTCGGCTACACCTTC. This codes for CASAGQGALGYTF.